This T cell receptor beta chain was recorded in a study of T cell responses to AZD1222 COVID-19 vaccine. This CDR3 region has 12 residues. Between the trimmed V and J ends, which lost 6 bases and 9 bases, there was a span of 12 bases. CDR1 and CDR2 from the germline V gene are SEHNR and FQNEAQ (reference sequence). The method was immunoSEQ multiplex PCR; TCRdb's version includes in-frame clones alone and lacks a portion of them. This table has more than 85,000 clones, over 75% appearing once. The sequence derives from an adult in good health. This chain joins TRBV7-9 and TRBJ1-5; D remains ambiguous. The specimen was peripheral blood, collected on day 0 of AZD1222 vaccination. CDR3 in amino acids: CASRKTPGPQHF. The CDR3 DNA sequence: TGTGCCAGCAGGAAGACACCCGGGCCCCAGCATTTT.